The 20 T cell receptor beta chains below all came from one sample that was sequenced in a study of T cell responses to AZD1222 COVID-19 vaccine. TCRdb's copy holds only in-frame clones and misses some; the assay was immunoSEQ multiplex PCR. The sample lists over 45,000 clones, approximately 88% occurring once. The sequenced sample was peripheral blood, obtained 28 days after the second AZD1222 dose. The receptors come from an adult who received the AZD1222 COVID-19 vaccine.

The V gene is TRBV19, the J gene TRBJ2-1; D perhaps matches TRBD2 (6 bases). CDR3 length equals 15 residues. The germline V gene encodes CDR1 LNHDA and CDR2 SQIVND (reference sequence). The V end lost 5 bases, the J end lost 3 bases, and 14 bases lay between the germline ends. The CDR3 DNA reads TGTGCCAGTAGTTCAAATAGCGGTAACTACAATGAGCAGTTCTTC. Protein product: CASSSNSGNYNEQFF.

The chain recombines TRBV15 with TRBJ2-3, with D possibly being TRBD2 (5 bases). Trimming removed 4 bases from V and 2 bases from J, with 16 bases in between. CDR1 LNHNV and CDR2 YYDKDF come from the germline V gene (reference sequence). The CDR3 runs to 16 residues. The CDR3 sequence is CATSKRERLPTDTQYF. CDR3 DNA sequence: TGTGCCACCAGCAAGAGGGAGCGACTACCCACAGATACGCAGTATTTT.

The chain recombines TRBV28 with TRBJ1-4, with TRBD1 matching 10 bases. This CDR3 has 16 residues. The germline V gene encodes CDR1 MDHEN and CDR2 SYDVKM. V was clipped by 6 bases and J by 2 bases; unmatched bases: 6. In nucleotides, the CDR3 is TGTGCCAGCAGGACAGGGGGCCCGGCGACTAATGAAAAACTGTTTTTT. This sequence encodes CASRTGGPATNEKLFF.

The genes are TRBV5-1 and TRBJ2-7; 7 bases are a match to TRBD1. Germline V CDR1 and CDR2: SGHRS, YFSETQ. This CDR3 contains 14 residues. V trimming: 5 bases; J trimming: 5 bases; junction bases outside the gene matches: 10. The CDR3 reads CASSLRDRSHEQYF. The CDR3, as DNA: TGCGCCAGCAGTCTCCGGGACAGATCGCACGAGCAGTACTTC.

The J gene is TRBJ1-3, the V gene TRBV27; unclear D gene. This CDR3 region has 14 residues. CDR1 is MNHEY and CDR2 is SMNVEV in the germline V gene (reference sequence). With 6 bases removed from V and 2 bases from J, the gap between germline ends came to 11 bases. The CDR3 coding sequence is TGTGCCAGCAGGGAGGACGGTACTGGAAACACCATATATTTT. Translation: CASREDGTGNTIYF.

The V gene is TRBV27, the J gene TRBJ1-1, with 8 bases identical to TRBD1. Trimming at V came to 0 bases and at J to 5 bases, leaving 11 bases not matched to a gene. Germline lookup yields CDR1 MNHEY and CDR2 SMNVEV (reference sequence). The CDR3 is 17 amino acids. The CDR3: CASSLSKTRGHNTEAFF. The DNA of the CDR3 is TGTGCCAGCAGTTTATCGAAAACCAGGGGGCACAATACTGAAGCTTTCTTT.

The chain combines TRBV12-5 with TRBJ2-1, with TRBD1 matching 9 bases. CDR1 and CDR2 from the germline V gene are LGHNT and FRNRAP. The CDR3 is made up of 16 amino acids. V shed 4 bases and J 4 bases; nucleotides not matched to a gene: 8. In DNA, the CDR3 is TGTGCTAGTGGTTCGGGGGCCGGGACAGGGTACAATGAGCAGTTCTTC. This translates into CASGSGAGTGYNEQFF.

This clone has a single count. V is TRBV6-4 and J is TRBJ2-1; D may be TRBD2 (5 bases). The CDR3 totals 12 residues. The germline V gene has CDR1 MRHNA and CDR2 SNTAGT. V lost 11 bases and J lost 0, with 8 bases in between. The CDR3 protein is CALDYSYNEQFF. Here the CDR3 DNA reads TGTGCCCTAGACTACTCCTACAATGAGCAGTTCTTC.

The gene calls are TRBV30 and TRBJ1-1; D not certain. The CDR3 extends over 11 amino acids. V was pared by 1 base and J by 9 bases, with 9 bases between. The germline V gene has CDR1 GTSNPN and CDR2 SVGIG (reference sequence). CDR3: CAWSGGRKAFF. The CDR3, as DNA: TGTGCCTGGAGTGGAGGGAGGAAAGCTTTCTTT.

The chain carries TRBV7-6 and TRBJ2-7; tentative D call: TRBD2 (6 bases). The CDR3 covers 15 residues. Germline assignment: CDR1 SGHVS and CDR2 FNYEAQ. With 3 bases removed from V and 0 bases from J, the gap between germline ends came to 12 bases. CDR3 residues: CASSFASDRSYEQYF. In nucleotides, the CDR3 is TGTGCCAGCAGCTTTGCTAGCGACCGCTCCTACGAGCAGTACTTC.

This chain uses TRBV19 with TRBJ2-1; D is perhaps TRBD1 or TRBD2 (5 bases each). There are 15 residues in the CDR3. Germline V gene data show CDR1 as LNHDA and CDR2 as SQIVND (reference sequence). Trimming took off 5 bases at V and 2 bases at J, with 13 bases between the two ends. The CDR3 here is CASSPGTNPYNEQFF. The CDR3 DNA is TGTGCCAGTAGTCCCGGGACCAACCCCTACAATGAGCAGTTCTTC.

This CDR3 reads CASSQIQGSSGNTIYF. In DNA, the CDR3 is TGTGCCAGTAGTCAAATACAGGGCTCCTCTGGAAACACCATATATTTT. The chain links TRBV19 to TRBJ1-3; a possible D gene is TRBD1 (6 bases). This CDR3 has 16 residues. V dropped 5 bases and J dropped 0 bases, with 14 bases sitting between them. Germline assignment: CDR1 LNHDA and CDR2 SQIVND (reference sequence).

The chain combines TRBV7-2 with TRBJ2-3; 8 bases are a match to TRBD2. The germline V gene has CDR1 SGHTA and CDR2 FQGNSA. The CDR3 runs to 16 residues. The J segment lost 4 bases and the V segment lost 3 bases, leaving 9 bases of the junction unmatched. This chain's CDR3 is CASSFRPASGSDTQYF. CDR3 DNA sequence: TGTGCCAGCAGCTTCCGGCCGGCTAGCGGGTCAGATACGCAGTATTTT.

This rearrangement joins TRBV5-1 to TRBJ2-1, with D possibly being TRBD2 (6 bases). Per the germline V gene, CDR1 is SGHRS and CDR2 is YFSETQ. V dropped 4 bases and J dropped 9 bases, with 20 bases sitting between them. CDR3 size: 15 residues. The CDR3 is CASSERLGRGGEQFF. The CDR3 coding sequence is TGCGCCAGCAGCGAAAGACTAGGTAGGGGAGGTGAGCAGTTCTTC. Full variable domain (outside the CDR3, taken from reference TRBV5-1 and TRBJ2-1): KAGVTQTPRYLIKTRGQQVTLSCSPISGHRSVSWYQQTPGQGLQFLFEYFSETQRNKGNFPGRFSGRQFSNSRSEMNVSTLELGDSALYLCASSERLGRGGEQFFGPGTRLTVL.

V usage is TRBV7-2 and J usage is TRBJ2-7; 7 nucleotides agree with TRBD1. The CDR3 runs 13 residues. The V gene's germline CDR1 is SGHTA and CDR2 FQGNSA. Unmatched junction bases numbered 2, after V lost 3 bases and J lost 3 bases. The CDR3 here is CASSFNRGYEQYF. The CDR3 DNA reads TGTGCCAGCAGCTTTAACAGGGGCTACGAGCAGTACTTC.

The chain couples TRBV5-1 to TRBJ2-3; 13 nucleotides match TRBD2. V shed 4 bases, J shed 6 bases, and the junction held 11 bases outside the gene matches. Germline CDR1 is SGHRS and CDR2 is YFSETQ. The CDR3 consists of 17 residues. CDR3 sequence: CASSQGRLAGGRDTQYF. CDR3 bases: TGCGCCAGCAGCCAGGGAAGACTAGCGGGAGGACGGGATACGCAGTATTTT.

This clone was observed once. The chain uses TRBV7-9 and TRBJ1-2, with no clear D. Germline assignment: CDR1 SEHNR and CDR2 FQNEAQ (reference sequence). This CDR3 has 13 residues. The ends were cut back, 1 base at V and 3 bases at J, with 6 bases in the middle. In nucleotides, the CDR3 is TGTGCCAGCAGCTTAGACACCTACTATGGCTACACCTTC. Protein product: CASSLDTYYGYTF.

The J gene is TRBJ1-1, the V gene TRBV11-3; D gene uncertain. The CDR3 consists of 13 residues. V was pared by 5 bases and J by 1 base, with 8 bases between. The germline V gene has CDR1 SGHNT and CDR2 YENEEA. This CDR3 is CASSATGNTEAFF. In DNA, the CDR3 is TGTGCCAGCAGCGCCACGGGGAACACTGAAGCTTTCTTT.

The chain has TRBV29-1 and TRBJ1-5; the D gene is possibly TRBD1 (5 bases). V lost 7 bases to trimming and J lost 7 bases, with 17 bases between them. Germline lookup yields CDR1 SQVTM and CDR2 ANQGSEA. The CDR3 totals 13 residues. DNA of the CDR3: TGCAGCGGGCAGCCGGGACCGGGGCAGCCCCAGCATTTT. Translating it yields CSGQPGPGQPQHF. Variable domain in full (rest from reference TRBV29-1 and TRBJ1-5): SAVISQKPSRDICQRGTSLTIQCQVDSQVTMMFWYRQQPGQSLTLIATANQGSEATYESGFVIDKFPISRPNLTFSTLTVSNMSPEDSSIYLCSGQPGPGQPQHFGDGTRLSIL.

Only a few counts were recorded for this clone. V and J are TRBV2 and TRBJ2-7; the D call may be TRBD1 or TRBD2 (5 bases each). Trimming shortened V by 4 bases and J by 5 bases, and 15 bases separated the two germline ends. CDR3 length: 14 residues. Germline CDR1 reads SNHLY; CDR2 reads FYNNEI. For the CDR3, the DNA is TGTGCCAGCAGTGGAGGGGTTTCCCTCCACGAGCAGTACTTC. Protein product: CASSGGVSLHEQYF.